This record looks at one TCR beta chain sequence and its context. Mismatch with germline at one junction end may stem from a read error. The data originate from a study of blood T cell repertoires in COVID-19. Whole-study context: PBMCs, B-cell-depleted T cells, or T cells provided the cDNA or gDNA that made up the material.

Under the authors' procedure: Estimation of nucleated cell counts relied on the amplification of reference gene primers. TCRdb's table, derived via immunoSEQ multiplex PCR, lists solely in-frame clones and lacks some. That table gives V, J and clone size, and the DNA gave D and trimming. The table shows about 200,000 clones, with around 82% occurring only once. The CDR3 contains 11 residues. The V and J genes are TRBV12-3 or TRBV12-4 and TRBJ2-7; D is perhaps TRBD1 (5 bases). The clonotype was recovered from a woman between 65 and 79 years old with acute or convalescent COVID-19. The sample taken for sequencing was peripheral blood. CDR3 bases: TGTGCCAGCAGTAAGGACATCCGGCAGGACTTC. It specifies CASSKDIRQDF.